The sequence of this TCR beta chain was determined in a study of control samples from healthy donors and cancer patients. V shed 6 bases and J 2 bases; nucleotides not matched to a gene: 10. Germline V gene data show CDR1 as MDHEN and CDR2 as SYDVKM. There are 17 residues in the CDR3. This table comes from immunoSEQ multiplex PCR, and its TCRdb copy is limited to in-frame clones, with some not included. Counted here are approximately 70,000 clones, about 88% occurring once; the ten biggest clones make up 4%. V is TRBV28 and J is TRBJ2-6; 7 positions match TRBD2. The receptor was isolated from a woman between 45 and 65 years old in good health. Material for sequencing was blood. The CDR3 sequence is CASSSWGGLAGANVLTF. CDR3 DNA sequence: TGTGCCAGCAGCTCCTGGGGGGGTCTGGCTGGGGCCAACGTCCTGACTTTC.